Following are 3 T cell receptor beta chains from one sample sequenced in a study of cytotoxic CD8 clonotypes in ibrutinib-treated CLL. Clones were sequenced by immunoSEQ multiplex PCR, and TCRdb holds only the in-frame ones, with some missing. Of over 110,000 clones detected, approximately 89% appear once; the ten largest clones hold 10% to 11%. The specimen was PBMCs, collected after 12 months of ibrutinib treatment. The receptors stem from a human donor with chronic lymphocytic leukemia.

The V and J genes are TRBV6-5 and TRBJ2-1; D gene uncertain. This CDR3 spans 11 amino acids. V was cut by 4 bases and J by 6 bases, with 4 bases left in between. Looked up from germline, CDR1 is MNHEY and CDR2 is SVGAGI. The CDR3 sequence is CASSLFNEQFF. CDR3 bases: TGTGCCAGCAGTTTATTCAATGAGCAGTTCTTC.

This chain uses TRBV27 with TRBJ1-1; 11 bases are a match to TRBD1. This CDR3 comprises 17 residues. CDR1 is MNHEY, CDR2 SMNVEV, per germline (reference sequence). V was pared by 3 bases and J by 2 bases, with 8 bases of the junction left unmatched. The DNA for the CDR3 is TGTGCCAGCAGTTTCCTCCTCGGACAGGGGGCTAACACTGAAGCTTTCTTT. Translated: CASSFLLGQGANTEAFF.

Of note for this clone: The junction does not match germline at one end; this may be a read error. The J gene is TRBJ1-2, the V gene TRBV28; 7 bases are a match to TRBD1. This CDR3 comprises 14 residues. The V gene's germline CDR1 is MDHEN and CDR2 SYDVKM. The CDR3 bases are TGTGCCAGCACTTTAACCGGGACAGCCTATGGCTACACCTTC. This sequence encodes CASTLTGTAYGYTF.